These T cell receptor beta chains were read from a single sample in a study of blood T cell repertoires in COVID-19. Some clones are missing from TCRdb's copy, which holds only in-frame ones; the method was immunoSEQ multiplex PCR. In the table there are 200,000 to 250,000 clones, almost 85% of which are singletons. Sequencing was performed on PBMCs or T cells enriched from blood (not recorded which). These receptors all come from a woman aged 50 to 60 with acute COVID-19. CDR3s include the opening cysteine and the closing phenylalanine or tryptophan. A D gene is named only where the DNA matches it firmly. The size field is filled for only some rows; it gives once, few, many or a size class.

TRBD1 | . | TRBJ1-1 | TRBV5-4 | CASSRLGQGRTEAFF | TGTGCCAGCAGCCGTCTGGGACAGGGTAGAACTGAAGCTTTCTTT
. | . | TRBJ1-1 | TRBV28 | CASRGRPEAFF | TGTGCCAGCAGGGGGAGGCCTGAAGCTTTCTTT
. | . | TRBJ1-6 | TRBV27 | CASAFSNSPLHF | TGTGCCAGCGCCTTCAGTAATTCACCCCTCCACTTT
TRBD1 | . | TRBJ2-5 | TRBV2 | CASSPQGETQYF | TGTGCCAGCAGCCCACAGGGGGAGACCCAGTACTTC
. | . | TRBJ1-4 | TRBV14 | CASSRGPFEKLFF | TGTGCCAGCAGCCGGGGGCCGTTCGAAAAACTGTTTTTT
TRBD1 | . | TRBJ1-1 | TRBV30 | CAWRPRGRTEAFF | TGTGCCTGGAGGCCCAGGGGGCGAACTGAAGCTTTCTTT
. | . | TRBJ1-2 | TRBV5-3 | CARSDRQVNGYTF | TGTGCCAGAAGCGACAGACAGGTAAATGGCTACACCTTC
. | . | TRBJ1-1 | TRBV19 | CASSEHRNTEAFF | TGTGCCAGTAGTGAACACAGGAACACTGAAGCTTTCTTT
. | . | TRBJ1-1 | TRBV5-6 | CASSLAGMNTEAFF | TGTGCCAGCAGCTTGGCGGGAATGAACACTGAAGCTTTCTTT
. | . | TRBJ1-1 | TRBV19 | CASSSDSWNTEAFF | TGTGCCAGTAGTTCGGACAGCTGGAACACTGAAGCTTTCTTT
. | . | TRBJ2-5 | TRBV2 | CASSEGYRQETQYF | TGTGCCAGCAGTGAAGGCTACAGACAAGAGACCCAGTACTTC
. | . | TRBJ1-4 | TRBV11-2 | CASSHRRGDGEKLFF | TGTGCCAGCAGCCACCGCAGAGGAGATGGGGAAAAACTGTTTTTT
TRBD1 | . | TRBJ1-4 | TRBV7-9 | CASSTKSIGTGYEKLFF | TGTGCCAGCAGCACTAAGAGTATTGGGACAGGGTACGAAAAACTGTTTTTT
. | . | TRBJ1-2 | TRBV7-9 | CASSLGGRASNYGYTF | TGTGCCAGCAGCTTAGGGGGCAGGGCATCCAACTATGGCTACACCTTC
TRBD1 | . | TRBJ1-2 | TRBV7-2 | CASSSHGDSYGYTF | TGTGCCAGCAGCTCCCATGGGGACAGCTATGGCTACACCTTC
. | . | TRBJ2-1 | TRBV2 | CASRDWDNEQFF | TGTGCCAGCCGGGACTGGGACAATGAGCAGTTCTTC
TRBD2 | . | TRBJ2-1 | TRBV11-2 | CASSLRLAGGRNEQFF | TGTGCCAGCAGCTTACGACTAGCGGGGGGGCGGAATGAGCAGTTCTTC
TRBD1 | . | TRBJ2-3 | TRBV3-1/TRBV3-2 | CASSLDRAGTDTQYF | TGTGCCAGCAGCCTTGACAGGGCGGGCACAGATACGCAGTATTTT
TRBD1 | . | TRBJ1-6 | TRBV7-2 | CASTPTGGGSPLHF | TGTGCCAGCACCCCGACAGGGGGCGGCTCACCCCTCCACTTT
TRBD1 | . | TRBJ1-4 | TRBV30 | CAWRGTATNEKLFF | TGTGCCTGGAGGGGGACAGCAACTAATGAAAAACTGTTTTTT
. | few | TRBJ1-6 | TRBV5-1 | CASHKDSHYNSPLHF | TGCGCCAGCCATAAGGACAGCCACTATAATTCACCCCTCCACTTT
. | . | TRBJ2-5 | TRBV29-1 | CSVEGSRMGVYQETQYF | TGCAGCGTTGAAGGGTCACGGATGGGAGTGTACCAAGAGACCCAGTACTTC
. | . | TRBJ2-5 | TRBV11-2 | CASTLWGGEERTQYF | TGTGCCAGCACCCTCTGGGGCGGCGAAGAGAGGACCCAGTACTTC
. | . | TRBJ1-4 | TRBV6-5 | CASSGPSGGEKLFF | TGTGCCAGCAGCGGGCCCTCCGGGGGTGAAAAACTGTTTTTT
. | . | TRBJ1-2 | TRBV10-3 | CAISEQVNYGYTF | TGTGCCATCAGTGAACAGGTTAACTATGGCTACACCTTC